Shown below are 25 T cell receptor beta chains from a single sample sequenced in a study of cytomegalovirus exposure and HLA in healthy donors. The PCR ran on 60 Vbeta and 13 Jbeta primers. TCRdb's copy holds only in-frame clones and misses some; the assay was immunoSEQ multiplex PCR. The sample holds hundreds of thousands of clones, around 90% seen once. Source material: PBMCs. The receptors were sampled from a woman younger than 35 in good health and CMV-seronegative.

The J gene is TRBJ1-3, the V gene TRBV7-9; no reliable D call. The CDR3 covers 16 residues. Germline CDR1 and CDR2: SEHNR and FQNEAQ (reference sequence). The ends were cut back, 1 base at V and 2 bases at J, with 12 bases in the middle. CDR3 coding DNA: TGTGCCAGCAGCTTAGTCATCCAAAAGCCTGGAAACACCATATATTTT. Protein: CASSLVIQKPGNTIYF.

This chain connects TRBV7-9 to TRBJ2-5; D not resolved. Germline CDR1 is SEHNR and CDR2 is FQNEAQ (reference sequence). V lost 3 bases, J lost 1 base, and 6 bases lay in between. The CDR3 consists of 13 residues. Written as DNA, the CDR3 is TGTGCCAGCAGCTTGCTGAGCCAAGAGACCCAGTACTTC. Protein: CASSLLSQETQYF.

J is TRBJ2-2 and V is TRBV5-4; 9 positions agree with TRBD2. Germline CDR1 SGHNT, CDR2 YYREEE (reference sequence). The CDR3 covers 18 residues. V was pared by 4 bases and J by 5 bases, with 15 bases of the junction left unmatched. The CDR3: CASSPGGRGPSRTGELFF. CDR3 sequence (DNA): TGTGCCAGCAGCCCGGGCGGGAGGGGTCCCTCTAGAACCGGGGAGCTGTTTTTT. Combining the CDR3 with reference TRBV5-4 and TRBJ2-2 gives the whole variable domain ETGVTQSPTHLIKTRGQQVTLRCSSQSGHNTVSWYQQALGQGPQFIFQYYREEENGRGNFPPRFSGLQFPNYSSELNVNALELDDSALYLCASSPGGRGPSRTGELFFGEGSRLTVL.

This clone was counted between two and nine times. V usage is TRBV7-6 and J usage is TRBJ2-7, with TRBD2 identical over 11 bases. The CDR3 spans 15 residues. V trimming: 4 bases; J trimming: 2 bases; junction bases outside the gene matches: 4. CDR1 and CDR2 (germline): SGHVS, FNYEAQ. The CDR3 DNA is TGTGCCAGCAGCTCCCTAGCGGGGGGACCCTACGAGCAGTACTTC. This sequence encodes CASSSLAGGPYEQYF.

The V and J genes are TRBV9 and TRBJ1-2; D possibly corresponds to TRBD1 (5 bases). Trimming removed 2 bases from V and 4 bases from J, with 9 bases in between. The germline gives CDR1 SGDLS, CDR2 YYNGEE. The CDR3 runs to 13 residues. CDR3 residues: CASSVGTGYGYTF. The CDR3 DNA sequence: TGTGCCAGCAGCGTCGGGACTGGCTATGGCTACACCTTC.

The chain joins TRBV6-5 to TRBJ1-2; tentatively, D is TRBD1 (5 bases). The germline CDR1 and CDR2 sequences are MNHEY and SVGAGI. This CDR3 is built from 11 residues. V lost 8 bases and J 9 bases, leaving 13 bases between the germline ends. The CDR3 is CASRATGSYTF. CDR3 coding DNA: TGTGCCAGCCGCGCAACAGGTAGCTACACCTTC.

J is TRBJ2-1 and V is TRBV5-1, with TRBD2 matching 10 bases. The CDR3 is 14 residues long. The ends lost 0 bases at V and 6 bases at J; junction bases unmatched: 0. The germline gives CDR1 SGHRS, CDR2 YFSETQ. CDR3 sequence: CASSLGLAGNEQFF. CDR3 nucleotide sequence: TGCGCCAGCAGCTTGGGACTAGCGGGCAATGAGCAGTTCTTC.

V and J are TRBV11-2 and TRBJ2-1; 13 bases line up with TRBD2. The CDR3 has 16 residues. Germline CDR1 and CDR2: SGHAT and FQNNGV. Losses at the gene ends were 6 bases for V and 1 base for J; bases not matched to a gene: 3. CDR3 coding DNA: TGTGCCAGCAGTCTGACTAGCGGGGGGTCCTACAATGAGCAGTTCTTC. This codes for CASSLTSGGSYNEQFF.

The V call is TRBV2, the J call TRBJ1-5; D ambiguous. This CDR3 has 15 amino acids. The ends were cut back, 7 bases at V and 0 bases at J, with 13 bases in the middle. Germline V lookup: CDR1 SNHLY, CDR2 FYNNEI. CDR3 sequence: CASNLAAYSNQPQHF. The DNA of the CDR3 is TGTGCCAGCAACCTGGCGGCTTATAGCAATCAGCCCCAGCATTTT. Complete variable domain (other parts from reference TRBV2 and TRBJ1-5): EPEVTQTPSHQVTQMGQEVILRCVPISNHLYFYWYRQILGQKVEFLVSFYNNEISEKSEIFDDQFSVERPDGSNFTLKIRSTKLEDSAMYFCASNLAAYSNQPQHFGDGTRLSIL.

This chain connects TRBV5-4 to TRBJ2-5; weak D call: TRBD1 (6 bases). The germline CDR1 and CDR2 sequences are SGHNT and YYREEE (reference sequence). The CDR3 contains 14 residues. V dropped 3 bases and J dropped 2 bases, with 11 bases sitting between them. The CDR3 spells CASSSGQLQETQYF. The CDR3 DNA reads as TGTGCCAGCAGCTCGGGACAATTACAAGAGACCCAGTACTTC.

The chain uses TRBV27 and TRBJ2-5; D gene ambiguous. V gave up 6 bases and J gave up 7 bases, with 12 bases separating them. The CDR3 is 12 residues long. Germline CDR1 reads MNHEY; CDR2 reads SMNVEV (reference sequence). Here the CDR3 reads CASSRSGGTQYF. The CDR3 bases are TGTGCCAGCAGCCGCTCGGGTGGGACCCAGTACTTC.

V and J are TRBV29-1 and TRBJ1-1, with TRBD1 as a possible D gene (5 bases). Between the trimmed V and J ends, which lost 6 bases and 1 base, there was a span of 12 bases. The CDR3 runs to 13 residues. Germline assignment: CDR1 SQVTM and CDR2 ANQGSEA. The CDR3 region is CSVVDIPNTEAFF. Written as DNA, the CDR3 is TGCAGCGTAGTGGACATTCCGAACACTGAAGCTTTCTTT.

A note on this clone: At one boundary the junction diverges from the germline segment, which might be a read error. The chain uses TRBV7-9 and TRBJ2-3; no definite D call. Germline assignment: CDR1 SEHNR and CDR2 FQNEAQ (reference sequence). The CDR3 loop spans 12 amino acids. The CDR3 loop is CASSLVADTQYF. The CDR3 nucleotides read TGTGCCAGCAGCTTAGTGGCAGATACGCAATATTTT.

As regards this clone: An end of the junction differs from the germline gene, which may be a read error. The chain carries TRBV7-9 and TRBJ1-1; the D gene is possibly TRBD1 (5 bases). Germline V gene lookup returns CDR1 SEHNR and CDR2 FQNEAQ (reference sequence). CDR3 size: 14 residues. Written as DNA, the CDR3 is TGTTCCAGCAGCTTTGCAAGGGGGAACACTGAAGCTTTCTTT. This translates into CSSSFARGNTEAFF.

This chain connects TRBV7-6 to TRBJ2-7; 7 bases line up with TRBD1. The junction had 4 bases not matched to a gene; V was cut back by 5 bases and J by 3 bases. Looked up from germline, CDR1 is SGHVS and CDR2 is FNYEAQ. The CDR3 has 13 amino acids. The CDR3 DNA follows: TGTGCCAGCAGCCCCGGGACAGACTACGAGCAGTACTTC. Amino acids: CASSPGTDYEQYF.

This sequence joins TRBV9 and TRBJ2-7; D is ambiguous. This CDR3 comprises 13 residues. V lost 0 bases and J 3 bases, leaving 7 bases between the germline ends. The germline V gene has CDR1 SGDLS and CDR2 YYNGEE. The CDR3 region has the DNA TGTGCCAGCAGCGTAGTCCCGGGCTACGAGCAGTACTTC. Residues: CASSVVPGYEQYF.

The chain links TRBV6-5 to TRBJ2-7; 8 bases agree with TRBD2. Looked up from germline, CDR1 is MNHEY and CDR2 is SVGAGI. V dropped 2 bases and J dropped 5; count of bases not matched to a gene: 2. This CDR3 has 13 amino acids. CDR3 sequence reads: CASSYGSGNEQYF. The CDR3 DNA reads TGTGCCAGCAGTTACGGTAGCGGGAACGAGCAGTACTTC.

The genes are TRBV19 and TRBJ2-7, with 16 bases matching TRBD2. J lost 2 bases, V lost 4 bases, and 8 bases had no gene match. Germline CDR1 and CDR2: LNHDA and SQIVND (reference sequence). The CDR3 has 18 amino acids. For the CDR3, the DNA is TGTGCCAGTAGTAAGGGACTAGCGGGGGGGCGAATTCCCTACGAGCAGTACTTC. It specifies CASSKGLAGGRIPYEQYF. The variable domain in full, with the rest retrieved from reference TRBV19 and TRBJ2-7, is DGGITQSPKYLFRKEGQNVTLSCEQNLNHDAMYWYRQDPGQGLRLIYYSQIVNDFQKGDIAEGYSVSREKKESFPLTVTSAQKNPTAFYLCASSKGLAGGRIPYEQYFGPGTRLTVT.

In this sample, this clone turned up once. This chain links TRBV5-1 with TRBJ1-4; 7 bases match TRBD1. CDR1 is SGHRS, CDR2 YFSETQ, per germline. The CDR3 is made up of 14 amino acids. V was clipped by 3 bases and J by 5 bases; unmatched bases: 4. CDR3 bases: TGCGCCAGCAGCTCAGGGGGTTCGAATGAAAAACTGTTTTTT. It translates to CASSSGGSNEKLFF.

J is TRBJ1-1 and V is TRBV9, with a weak D call TRBD1 (5 bases). This CDR3 is built from 13 residues. V dropped 3 bases and J dropped 4 bases, with 10 bases sitting between them. The V gene's germline CDR1 is SGDLS and CDR2 YYNGEE. The CDR3 is CASSERRGTEAFF. DNA of the CDR3: TGTGCCAGCAGCGAACGAAGGGGCACTGAAGCTTTCTTT.

The chain carries TRBV2 and TRBJ1-4; 9 bases agree with TRBD1. The CDR3 runs to 14 residues. The germline V gene encodes CDR1 SNHLY and CDR2 FYNNEI. V was clipped by 6 bases and J by 4 bases; unmatched bases: 3. The CDR3 protein is CASRPGQGNEKLFF. DNA for the CDR3: TGTGCCAGCAGGCCGGGACAGGGTAATGAAAAACTGTTTTTT.

The chain joins TRBV6-1 to TRBJ1-4; D is possibly TRBD1 (5 bases). CDR3 length: 14 amino acids. Germline V CDR1 and CDR2: MNHNS, SASEGT. Deletions cut 7 bases from V and 7 bases from J, with 16 bases between. CDR3 in DNA: TGTGCCAGCAACGAGGGGCGGGATACTGAAAAACTGTTTTTT. This gives the protein CASNEGRDTEKLFF.

The rearrangement joins TRBV7-2 to TRBJ2-7; 8 nucleotides line up with TRBD2. With 2 bases clipped from V and 0 bases from J, the junction kept 6 bases outside the gene matches. CDR3 length: 16 amino acids. CDR1 is SGHTA, CDR2 FQGNSA, per germline. The DNA of the CDR3 is TGTGCCAGCAGCTTACTCCCTAGCGGGTCCTCCTACGAGCAGTACTTC. The encoded protein is CASSLLPSGSSYEQYF.

The chain employs TRBV6-5 and TRBJ2-1; D might be TRBD2 (7 bases). CDR3 length equals 16 residues. Trimming removed 0 bases at V and 6 bases at J, with 15 bases between. Germline assignment: CDR1 MNHEY and CDR2 SVGAGI. The chain's CDR3 is CASSYSRGAGVNEQFF. DNA for the CDR3: TGTGCCAGCAGTTACTCGAGGGGGGCGGGGGTCAATGAGCAGTTCTTC.

This chain joins TRBV9 and TRBJ2-7; 11 nucleotides agree with TRBD1. This CDR3 is built from 15 residues. Germline V gene lookup returns CDR1 SGDLS and CDR2 YYNGEE. The junction had 8 bases not matched to a gene; V was cut back by 0 bases and J by 9 bases. The CDR3 bases are TGTGCCAGCAGCGTAGACCGGACAGGGGGCGGGGGGCAGTACTTC. It codes for CASSVDRTGGGGQYF.